One and the same sample provided the 23 T cell receptor beta chains below, sequenced in a study of shared T cell receptors in the human thymus. Sequencing was performed with immunoSEQ multiplex PCR; in TCRdb, only in-frame clones are kept and a portion is missing. The sample yields more than 550,000 clones, 70% to 90% seen once. The sample was also linked to a second study, of human thymus T cells.

The sample taken for sequencing was thymocytes. The receptors originated from a girl under three years old with a congenital heart defect.

The V and J genes are TRBV6-1 and TRBJ1-1; a weak D match, TRBD1 (6 bases). CDR3 length equals 19 residues. V dropped 0 bases and J dropped 1 base, with 21 bases sitting between them. The germline CDR1 and CDR2 sequences are MNHNS and SASEGT. Here the CDR3 reads CASSEAMQRGSRWNTEAFF. In DNA form, the CDR3 reads TGTGCCAGCAGTGAAGCCATGCAAAGGGGGTCTAGGTGGAACACTGAAGCTTTCTTT.

The chain recombines TRBV7-2 with TRBJ1-2; perhaps TRBD1 as D (5 bases). Germline loops: CDR1 SGHTA, CDR2 FQGNSA. Trimming removed 1 base from V and 4 bases from J, with 13 bases in between. CDR3 length: 15 residues. The CDR3, as DNA: TGTGCCAGCAGCTTAGTTCTAGGGGCACTCTATGGCTACACCTTC. The encoded protein is CASSLVLGALYGYTF.

The chain joins TRBV7-6 to TRBJ1-5, with D perhaps TRBD1 (5 bases). The CDR3 has 13 residues. CDR1 is SGHVS, CDR2 FNYEAQ, per germline. Trimming took off 3 bases at V and 5 bases at J, with 8 bases between the two ends. The CDR3 nucleotides read TGTGCCAGCAGCTTGGGGCCGTATCAGCCCCAGCATTTT. This encodes CASSLGPYQPQHF.

The chain is built from TRBV10-3 and TRBJ1-4, with D unresolved. This CDR3 has 14 amino acids. V lost 3 bases to trimming and J lost 0 bases, with 5 bases between them. CDR1 is ENHRY and CDR2 is SYGVKD in the germline V gene. As DNA, the CDR3 is TGTGCCATCAGTGAACATGCAACTAATGAAAAACTGTTTTTT. Its translation: CAISEHATNEKLFF.

This chain uses TRBV27 with TRBJ2-3; TRBD2 matches at 9 bases. Per germline, CDR1 MNHEY and CDR2 SMNVEV (reference sequence). The CDR3 totals 17 residues. V lost 3 bases and J lost 0; bases outside the gene matches: 7. CDR3 nucleotide sequence: TGTGCCAGCAGTTTTCTTAGCGGGGGACCTAGCACAGATACGCAGTATTTT. Translation: CASSFLSGGPSTDTQYF.

The chain links TRBV2 to TRBJ1-4; D is uncertain. There are 12 residues in the CDR3. CDR1 and CDR2 (germline): SNHLY, FYNNEI. V lost 6 bases to trimming and J lost 8 bases, with 10 bases between them. CDR3 sequence reads: CASRGGVEKLFF. The CDR3 DNA follows: TGTGCCAGCAGAGGCGGGGTCGAAAAACTGTTTTTT. Full variable domain (remainder filled in from reference TRBV2 and TRBJ1-4): EPEVTQTPSHQVTQMGQEVILRCVPISNHLYFYWYRQILGQKVEFLVSFYNNEISEKSEIFDDQFSVERPDGSNFTLKIRSTKLEDSAMYFCASRGGVEKLFFGSGTQLSVL.

The chain is built from TRBV7-4 and TRBJ1-2; 10 bases agree with TRBD1. CDR3 length equals 18 residues. With V trimmed by 3 bases and J by 5 bases, 15 bases remained unmatched. CDR1 is SGHVT, CDR2 SQSDAQ, per germline. Here the CDR3 DNA reads TGTGCCAGCAGCTTGTCACCCGGGACAGGGGAATGGAGATATGGCTACACCTTC. Amino acids: CASSLSPGTGEWRYGYTF.

V gene TRBV5-1 combines with J gene TRBJ1-2; 7 bases align to TRBD1. Germline CDR1 reads SGHRS; CDR2 reads YFSETQ. J was trimmed by 5 bases and V by 0 bases; bases with no gene match: 10. This CDR3 is 16 amino acids long. The CDR3 sequence is CASSLGCDRDAYGYTF. The CDR3 DNA reads TGCGCCAGCAGCTTGGGGTGTGACAGGGACGCTTATGGCTACACCTTC.

The CDR3 nucleotides read TGTGCCAGCAGCTTTGAGGTGTCTAACTATGGCTACACCTTC. This translates into CASSFEVSNYGYTF. V gene TRBV5-6 combines with J gene TRBJ1-2; D remains unclear. Trimming took 2 bases from V and 0 from J, leaving 8 bases between them. Germline V gene lookup returns CDR1 SGHDT and CDR2 YYEEEE. The CDR3 extends over 14 amino acids.

The chain employs TRBV11-2 and TRBJ1-2; TRBD1 might be the D (5 bases). CDR1 is SGHAT, CDR2 FQNNGV, per germline. V was cut by 5 bases and J by 4 bases, with 14 bases left in between. The CDR3 is made up of 14 amino acids. CDR3 coding DNA: TGTGCCAGCAGCGGCAGGGTTTTCAGCTATGGCTACACCTTC. This gives the protein CASSGRVFSYGYTF.

The V call is TRBV19, the J call TRBJ2-1, with a tentative D call TRBD1 (6 bases). Deletions cut 3 bases from V and 5 bases from J, with 14 bases between. This CDR3 is 15 amino acids long. Germline lookup yields CDR1 LNHDA and CDR2 SQIVND (reference sequence). This chain's CDR3 is CASSMGQRSHNEQFF. DNA of the CDR3: TGTGCCAGTAGTATGGGACAAAGGAGTCACAATGAGCAGTTCTTC.

The J gene is TRBJ2-3, the V gene TRBV29-1; the D is unclear. The CDR3 has 13 amino acids. Germline V gene lookup returns CDR1 SQVTM and CDR2 ANQGSEA. The V end was cut by 6 bases, the J end by 2 bases, with 12 bases between. The CDR3 DNA reads TGCAGCGTGATAAAGGAGTTCACAGATACGCAGTATTTT. Its protein is CSVIKEFTDTQYF.

This chain connects TRBV4-1 to TRBJ2-5, with 7 bases aligning to TRBD1. After removal of 0 bases from V and 5 bases from J, the junction contained 12 bases not matched to a gene. The CDR3 sequence is 17 residues long. The V gene's germline CDR1 is MGHRA and CDR2 YSYEKL. For the CDR3, the DNA is TGCGCCAGCAGCCAAGAACTTCCCGGACAGGCAGGGGAGACCCAGTACTTC. It yields the protein CASSQELPGQAGETQYF.

Comments on this clone: Other nucleotide sequences in the sample specify the same CDR3. The rearrangement links TRBV19 to TRBJ1-6; D is ambiguous. Per germline, CDR1 LNHDA and CDR2 SQIVND (reference sequence). CDR3 length equals 15 residues. The V end lost 5 bases, the J end lost 4 bases, and 12 bases lay between the germline ends. The CDR3 sequence is CASSPRRKYNSPLHF. CDR3 sequence (DNA): TGTGCCAGTAGTCCCCGTAGAAAGTATAATTCACCCCTCCACTTT. The full variable domain, with the rest looked up from reference TRBV19 and TRBJ1-6, is DGGITQSPKYLFRKEGQNVTLSCEQNLNHDAMYWYRQDPGQGLRLIYYSQIVNDFQKGDIAEGYSVSREKKESFPLTVTSAQKNPTAFYLCASSPRRKYNSPLHFGNGTRLTVT.

This clone turned up a few times. The chain recombines TRBV28 with TRBJ1-1; no clear D gene. The V gene lost 5 bases and the J gene lost 4 bases, with 14 bases spanning the gap. The CDR3 extends over 14 amino acids. CDR1 is MDHEN, CDR2 SYDVKM, per germline. The CDR3 coding sequence is TGTGCCAGCAGTCCAGATCGGGAGAGCACTGAAGCTTTCTTT. This gives the protein CASSPDRESTEAFF.

The genes are TRBV7-9 and TRBJ2-7; TRBD1 matches at 9 bases. The V segment lost 3 bases and the J segment 2 bases; nucleotides outside the gene matches: 5. Germline lookup yields CDR1 SEHNR and CDR2 FQNEAQ (reference sequence). CDR3 size: 15 residues. The CDR3 loop is CASSLTGQGAYEQYF. The CDR3 DNA sequence: TGTGCCAGCAGCTTGACGGGACAGGGAGCCTACGAGCAGTACTTC.

The chain has TRBV5-1 and TRBJ1-1, with TRBD1 as a possible D gene (6 bases). Germline V gene sequence: CDR1 SGHRS, CDR2 YFSETQ. The CDR3 loop spans 15 amino acids. V was cut by 4 bases and J by 0 bases, with 13 bases left in between. The CDR3 DNA sequence: TGCGCCAGCAGCCCGATACAGGGCATGAACACTGAAGCTTTCTTT. The encoded protein is CASSPIQGMNTEAFF.

The chain carries TRBV7-3 and TRBJ2-3; perhaps TRBD2 as D (5 bases). Germline CDR1 and CDR2: SGHTA and FQGTGA. Between the trimmed V and J ends, which lost 0 bases and 5 bases, there was a span of 6 bases. The CDR3 is 13 amino acids. The CDR3 nucleotides are TGTGCCAGCAGCTTAACTAGCGTAGATACGCAGTATTTT. Its translation is CASSLTSVDTQYF.

Only one count was recorded for this clone. The rearrangement links TRBV18 to TRBJ1-4, with unresolved D. Germline V gene sequence: CDR1 KGHSH, CDR2 LQKENI. This CDR3 has 15 amino acids. Trimming pared 0 bases from V and 8 bases from J, leaving 13 bases between. CDR3 protein: CASSPPRPSREKLFF. CDR3 bases: TGTGCCAGCTCACCACCGAGGCCCAGTAGGGAAAAACTGTTTTTT.

This clone was counted once. The chain is built from TRBV27 and TRBJ1-2, with 11 nucleotides matching TRBD1. Germline V lookup: CDR1 MNHEY, CDR2 SMNVEV (reference sequence). The CDR3 sequence is 17 residues long. Unmatched junction bases numbered 10, after V lost 7 bases and J lost 0 bases. Here the CDR3 reads CASTPLWGQGANYGYTF. CDR3 DNA: TGTGCCAGCACACCACTTTGGGGACAGGGGGCTAACTATGGCTACACCTTC.

This chain links TRBV2 with TRBJ1-4; 8 nucleotides agree with TRBD1. The CDR3 runs to 12 residues. Germline V gene data show CDR1 as SNHLY and CDR2 as FYNNEI. V was clipped by 11 bases and J by 5 bases; unmatched bases: 4. The CDR3 coding sequence is TGTGCCCCCAGACAGGGGAATGAAAAACTGTTTTTT. It yields the protein CAPRQGNEKLFF.

The chain employs TRBV6-6 and TRBJ1-3; possibly TRBD1 for D (5 bases). The length of the CDR3 is 15 residues. Germline CDR1 and CDR2: MNHNY and SVGAGI (reference sequence). V lost 4 bases and J 4 bases, leaving 14 bases between the germline ends. This CDR3 reads CASSSPGLIGNTIYF. CDR3 nucleotide sequence: TGTGCCAGCAGTTCCCCAGGGTTAATAGGAAACACCATATATTTT.

This sequence joins TRBV11-2 and TRBJ1-1, with D possibly TRBD1 on 6 matching bases. Trimming shortened V by 3 bases and J by 3 bases, and 11 bases separated the two germline ends. Germline CDR1 SGHAT, CDR2 FQNNGV. The CDR3 consists of 14 residues. In DNA, the CDR3 is TGTGCCAGCAGCTTGGGACATGGGGACACTGAAGCTTTCTTT. Translation gives CASSLGHGDTEAFF.